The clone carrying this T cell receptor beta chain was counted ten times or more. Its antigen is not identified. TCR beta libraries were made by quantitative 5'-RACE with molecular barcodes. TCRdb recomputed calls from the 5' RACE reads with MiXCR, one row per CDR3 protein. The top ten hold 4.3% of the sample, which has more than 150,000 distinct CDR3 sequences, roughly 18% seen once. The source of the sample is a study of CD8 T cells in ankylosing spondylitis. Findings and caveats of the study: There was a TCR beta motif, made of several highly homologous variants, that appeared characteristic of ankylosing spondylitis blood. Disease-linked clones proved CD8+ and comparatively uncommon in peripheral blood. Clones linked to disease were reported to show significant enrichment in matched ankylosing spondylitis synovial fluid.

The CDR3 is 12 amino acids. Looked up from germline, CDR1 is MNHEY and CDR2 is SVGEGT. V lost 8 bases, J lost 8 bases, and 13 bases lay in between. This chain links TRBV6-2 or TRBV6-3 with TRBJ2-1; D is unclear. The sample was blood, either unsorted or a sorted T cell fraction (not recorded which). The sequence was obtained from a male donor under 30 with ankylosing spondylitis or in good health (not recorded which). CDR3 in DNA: TGTGCCAGCCGAGACCCGGCGGATGAGCAGTTCTTC. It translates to CASRDPADEQFF.